This passage covers 19 T cell receptor beta chains from one sample sequenced in a study of cytomegalovirus exposure and HLA in healthy donors. Amplification used 60 Vbeta primers and 13 Jbeta primers. Measured with immunoSEQ multiplex PCR; TCRdb has only the in-frame clones, and not every one. The sample lists under 200,000 clones, 65% to 80% occurring once. The sequenced material came from PBMCs. The origin of the receptors is a woman aged 40 to 49 in good health and CMV-seronegative.

This clone turned up a few times. The V gene is TRBV4-2, the J gene TRBJ1-4; TRBD1 aligns across 7 bases. Germline CDR1 reads LGHNA; CDR2 reads YNFKEQ. The CDR3 totals 14 residues. Trimming took 4 bases from V and 4 from J; bases not matched to a gene: 3. The CDR3 region is CASSRQGFNEKLFF. The CDR3 coding sequence is TGTGCCAGCAGCCGACAGGGCTTTAATGAAAAACTGTTTTTT.

The count of this clone is one. The V call is TRBV7-9, the J call TRBJ2-2; the match to TRBD1 covers 9 bases. The CDR3 extends over 14 amino acids. Germline V gene data show CDR1 as SEHNR and CDR2 as FQNEAQ (reference sequence). J gave up 4 bases and V 4 bases, and 1 base lay outside the gene matches. CDR3 in amino acids: CASSSDRGTGELFF. CDR3 nucleotide sequence: TGTGCCAGCAGCTCGGACAGGGGCACCGGGGAGCTGTTTTTT.

This clone has at least ten counts. The chain uses TRBV5-6 and TRBJ1-4; maybe TRBD1 (6 bases). The V end was cut by 1 base, the J end by 4 bases, with 11 bases between. CDR1 and CDR2 (germline): SGHDT, YYEEEE. This CDR3 region has 15 residues. The CDR3 DNA follows: TGTGCCAGCAGCTTGCGGGCAGGGGTTAATGAAAAACTGTTTTTT. It yields the protein CASSLRAGVNEKLFF.

This clone has just a few counts. The chain recombines TRBV7-9 with TRBJ1-1; D perhaps matches TRBD1 (6 bases). The CDR3 runs 14 residues. From germline, CDR1 is SEHNR and CDR2 FQNEAQ (reference sequence). Trimming took 11 bases from V and 0 from J, leaving 16 bases between them. The CDR3 sequence: CAGGQSRMNTEAFF. The DNA for the CDR3 is TGTGCCGGAGGACAGTCAAGAATGAACACTGAAGCTTTCTTT.

The V call is TRBV5-4, the J call TRBJ2-5; a possible D gene is TRBD1 (6 bases). CDR3 size: 16 residues. The V end was cut by 2 bases, the J end by 4 bases, with 18 bases between. Germline CDR1 SGHNT, CDR2 YYREEE (reference sequence). CDR3 loop: CASSLRVRGRRETQYF. The CDR3, as DNA: TGTGCCAGCAGCTTAAGGGTCAGGGGTAGGAGAGAGACCCAGTACTTC.

The chain couples TRBV10-3 to TRBJ1-1; 8 nucleotides align to TRBD1. The germline CDR1 and CDR2 sequences are ENHRY and SYGVKD. V trimming: 6 bases; J trimming: 3 bases; junction bases outside the gene matches: 6. This CDR3 contains 14 residues. The DNA for the CDR3 is TGTGCCATCAGCAGACAGGGGTCGGACACTGAAGCTTTCTTT. Translated, it gives CAISRQGSDTEAFF.

The genes are TRBV6-1 and TRBJ1-1; unclear D gene. The V gene lost 4 bases and the J gene lost 1 base, with 10 bases spanning the gap. CDR1 MNHNS and CDR2 SASEGT come from the germline V gene. CDR3 length equals 14 residues. CDR3: CASSATYKNTEAFF. CDR3 sequence (DNA): TGTGCCAGCAGTGCGACTTACAAGAACACTGAAGCTTTCTTT.

The chain carries TRBV4-1 and TRBJ1-5; 7 nucleotides line up with TRBD1. Germline CDR1 is MGHRA and CDR2 is YSYEKL. The CDR3 loop spans 15 amino acids. The V and J ends lost 4 bases and 7 bases, in that order; junction bases with no gene match: 10. Here the CDR3 reads CASSPSAGGRQPQHF. DNA for the CDR3: TGCGCCAGCAGCCCAAGTGCAGGGGGGCGGCAGCCCCAGCATTTT.

The V call is TRBV5-1, the J call TRBJ2-1; 8 bases align to TRBD2. V shed 1 base, J shed 7 bases, and the junction held 16 bases outside the gene matches. Germline-derived CDR1 and CDR2 are SGHRS and YFSETQ. The CDR3 sequence is 18 residues long. The CDR3 DNA reads TGCGCCAGCAGCTTGATACTAGCGGAACAAGCTATACAGAATGAGCAGTTCTTC. Its protein is CASSLILAEQAIQNEQFF.

This clone has a single count. The sample holds other DNA sequences that translate to the same CDR3. The CDR3 coding sequence is TGCGCCAGCAGCCGGACAGGGATTAGCTCCTACAATGAGCAGTTCTTC. This translates into CASSRTGISSYNEQFF. The chain joins TRBV5-1 to TRBJ2-1; 8 nucleotides align to TRBD1. The CDR3 spans 16 residues. CDR1 is SGHRS, CDR2 YFSETQ, per germline. J lost 0 bases, V lost 4 bases, and 6 bases had no gene match.

The chain combines TRBV7-9 with TRBJ1-1; D may be TRBD1 (5 bases). Per germline, CDR1 SEHNR and CDR2 FQNEAQ (reference sequence). The ends were cut back, 5 bases at V and 0 bases at J, with 16 bases in the middle. The CDR3 has 16 amino acids. The CDR3 spells CASSPPQGRLNTEAFF. As DNA, the CDR3 is TGTGCCAGCAGCCCACCTCAGGGAAGGTTGAACACTGAAGCTTTCTTT.

The chain employs TRBV5-1 and TRBJ2-5, with 10 bases matching TRBD2. Per the germline V gene, CDR1 is SGHRS and CDR2 is YFSETQ. The V gene end was trimmed by 3 bases and the J gene end by 5 bases; junction bases not matched to a gene: 7. The CDR3 has 15 residues. CDR3 DNA: TGCGCCAGCAGCTCAGCGGGGGGGTCTTATGAGACCCAGTACTTC. Its translation is CASSSAGGSYETQYF.

The V gene is TRBV11-2, the J gene TRBJ2-1; possible D gene TRBD2, 5 bases. The CDR3 has 13 amino acids. Germline V gene data show CDR1 as SGHAT and CDR2 as FQNNGV. The ends were cut back, 3 bases at V and 7 bases at J, with 10 bases in the middle. The CDR3 DNA reads TGTGCCAGCAGCTTTGTTAGCGCTAATGAGCAGTTCTTC. Translating it yields CASSFVSANEQFF.

This clone appeared a few times. The rearrangement links TRBV6-5 to TRBJ2-7; D remains unclear. Germline loops: CDR1 MNHEY, CDR2 SVGAGI. The CDR3 sequence is 16 residues long. V was pared by 0 bases and J by 2 bases, with 14 bases between. CDR3 bases: TGTGCCAGCAGTTACTCTTCCTCTGGGCAGACCTACGAGCAGTACTTC. Protein sequence: CASSYSSSGQTYEQYF.

This clone was found once. The chain carries TRBV7-9 and TRBJ1-2, with 11 bases aligning to TRBD1. This CDR3 region has 12 residues. Trimming at V came to 8 bases and at J to 10 bases, leaving 6 bases not matched to a gene. Germline V gene data show CDR1 as SEHNR and CDR2 as FQNEAQ (reference sequence). CDR3 in DNA: TGTGCCAGCGGGACAGGGGGATCTTACTACACCTTC. Translating gives CASGTGGSYYTF.

The V call is TRBV28, the J call TRBJ2-6; 7 bases are a match to TRBD2. V gave up 8 bases and J gave up 2 bases; unmatched junction bases: 9. Germline CDR1 and CDR2: MDHEN and SYDVKM. The CDR3 is 16 amino acids. CDR3 sequence (DNA): TGTGCCAGCGAAGAGGGAGGGATCACTGGGGCCAACGTCCTGACTTTC. Translating gives CASEEGGITGANVLTF.

This clone was observed at least ten times. The chain links TRBV10-2 to TRBJ1-5; D is possibly TRBD1 (5 bases). V lost 3 bases to trimming and J lost 6 bases, with 9 bases between them. The CDR3 runs to 13 residues. Per germline, CDR1 WSHSY and CDR2 SAAADI. CDR3 bases: TGCGCCAGCAGTGAAACCGACAGTCAGCCCCAGCATTTT. This encodes CASSETDSQPQHF.

The V and J genes are TRBV6-1 and TRBJ2-2, with 10 bases identical to TRBD2. The CDR3 is made up of 15 amino acids. V lost 6 bases, J lost 6 bases, and 7 bases stayed unmatched. Germline V gene sequence: CDR1 MNHNS, CDR2 SASEGT. DNA for the CDR3: TGTGCCAGCAGGGCAAGCGGGAGGGCCGCCGGGGAGCTGTTTTTT. This gives the protein CASRASGRAAGELFF.

This chain links TRBV5-5 with TRBJ1-6, with 8 bases aligning to TRBD1. V was pared by 2 bases and J by 10 bases, with 5 bases of the junction left unmatched. Germline V lookup: CDR1 SGHKS, CDR2 YYEKEE (reference sequence). The length of the CDR3 is 14 residues. CDR3 bases: TGTGCCAGCAGCTTCCAGGGGGCAGAGTCACCCCTCCACTTT. Translated: CASSFQGAESPLHF.